The rows below give T cell receptor beta chains drawn from one sample of a study of T cell repertoires in cytomegalovirus infection. TCRdb re-called the reads through MiXCR, storing one row per CDR3 protein. In the table there are 490,000 or so distinct CDR3 sequences, roughly 10% of which are singletons. Source material: PBMCs. Every receptor here comes from a human donor in good health (CMV status not recorded). Some clones in this sample may be carry-over from other donors' samples. Each CDR3 is given with its conserved first and last residue. The D gene is left open where the match is weak. Expanded clones get a size class; other rows say once, few or many, or leave the size out.

clone_size j_call d_call v_call cdr3_aa cdr3_nt
many TRBJ2-2 NA TRBV28 CAVLNGEPLQNTGELFF TGTGCCGTATTAAACGGGGAACCCCTACAGAACACCGGGGAGCTGTTTTTT
few TRBJ1-2 NA TRBV30 CAWSGQANYGYTF TGTGCCTGGAGTGGACAGGCTAACTATGGCTACACCTTC
many TRBJ2-1 TRBD2 TRBV29-1 CSVEPWLETSGASF TGCAGCGTTGAACCTTGGCTTGAAACTAGCGGAGCCTCCTTC
many TRBJ2-2 NA TRBV6-1 CASSDLQPRGGGELFF TGTGCCAGCAGTGATTTGCAACCAAGGGGAGGCGGGGAGCTGTTTTTT
many TRBJ2-2 TRBD2 TRBV7-8 CASSLAQEAGGNTGELFF TGTGCCAGCAGCTTAGCCCAAGAGGCGGGAGGGAACACCGGGGAGCTGTTTTTT
few TRBJ2-7 NA TRBV19 CASSIGRSSYEQYF TGTGCCAGTAGTATCGGACGAAGCTCCTACGAGCAGTACTTC
NA TRBJ2-2 NA TRBV5-1 CASTLDDRAGELFF TGCGCCAGCACCCTCGATGACAGAGCCGGGGAGCTGTTTTTT
NA TRBJ2-7 TRBD2 TRBV3-1 CASSERTSGGLSSYEQYF TGTGCCAGCAGCGAACGGACTAGCGGGGGCCTTAGCTCCTACGAGCAGTACTTC
many TRBJ1-5 NA TRBV28 CASTTGGNQPQHF TGTGCCAGCACCACTGGGGGAAACCAGCCCCAGCATTTT
many TRBJ2-7 TRBD1 TRBV6-6 CASRDGQGTYEQYF TGTGCCAGCAGGGACGGACAGGGGACATACGAGCAGTACTTC
many TRBJ2-7 NA TRBV7-8 CASSFQGYEQYF TGTGCCAGCAGCTTCCAGGGCTACGAGCAGTACTTC
few TRBJ2-5 NA TRBV19 CASGGTGLETQYF TGTGCCAGTGGGGGTACAGGGTTGGAGACCCAGTACTTC
many TRBJ2-5 TRBD2 TRBV11-2 CASSSTKLAGGPETQYF TGTGCCAGCAGCTCGACGAAACTAGCGGGAGGGCCGGAGACCCAGTACTTC
many TRBJ2-1 NA TRBV19 CASSIDGFVSYNEQFF TGTGCCAGTAGTATAGACGGGTTTGTGTCCTACAATGAGCAGTTCTTC